A selection of T cell receptor beta chains follows, all from one sample in a study of metastatic and nonmetastatic thyroid tumors. TCRdb reprocessed the PCR reads using MiXCR. The sample yields 5,500 to 7,000 clones, roughly 30% seen once. The sequenced sample consisted of adjacent normal tissue. The receptors were gathered from a female donor with papillary thyroid cancer or a benign thyroid nodule (not recorded which). Some clones in this sample may be carry-over from other donors' samples. CDR3s include the opening cysteine and the closing phenylalanine or tryptophan. A D gene is named only where the DNA matches it firmly. The size entry is marked missing in some rows and otherwise reads once, few, many or a size class.

v_call	clone_size	d_call	j_call	cdr3_aa	cdr3_nt
TRBV20-1	-	-	TRBJ1-5	CSARDHRGSNQTQHF	TGCAGTGCTAGAGACCACCGGGGAAGCAATCAGACACAGCATTTT
TRBV6-1	-	-	TRBJ1-1	CASSDPTGAYTEAFF	TGTGCCAGCAGTGACCCCACCGGGGCCTACACTGAAGCTTTCTTT
TRBV7-2	-	-	TRBJ2-7	CASSLFRGAIRDQYF	TGTGCCAGCAGCTTATTCAGGGGTGCAATCCGCGATCAGTACTTC
TRBV7-6	medium-sized	-	TRBJ2-1	CASSLAPPAGYNEQFF	TGTGCCAGCAGCTTAGCCCCTCCGGCGGGGTACAATGAGCAGTTCTTC
TRBV7-2	medium-sized	-	TRBJ2-7	CASSLTSHYEQYF	TGTGCCAGCAGCTTAACGTCGCACTACGAGCAGTACTTC
TRBV20-1	medium-sized	TRBD2	TRBJ2-1	CSARDEGGRNGNEQFF	TGCAGTGCTAGAGATGAGGGCGGGAGAAATGGGAATGAGCAGTTCTTC
TRBV27	-	-	TRBJ1-1	CASVTSGSSPNTEAFF	TGTGCCAGCGTAACTTCGGGGAGTTCTCCAAACACTGAAGCTTTCTTT
TRBV6-1	-	-	TRBJ1-5	CASTPGQHGNQPQHF	TGTGCCAGCACCCCGGGACAACATGGCAATCAGCCCCAGCATTTT
TRBV6-4	-	TRBD2	TRBJ2-2	CASSRTGGPGELFF	TGTGCCAGCAGCCGTACGGGAGGCCCCGGGGAGCTGTTTTTT
TRBV6-6	-	-	TRBJ2-7	CASSYTDKSYEQYF	TGTGCCAGCAGTTACACAGACAAGTCCTACGAGCAGTACTTC
TRBV6-2/TRBV6-3	few	-	TRBJ2-7	CASSRRDLRLYEQYF	TGTGCCAGCAGTCGCCGGGACCTACGTCTCTACGAGCAGTACTTC
TRBV6-1	few	-	TRBJ2-5	CASSEWETQETQYF	TGTGCCAGCAGTGAATGGGAGACCCAAGAGACCCAGTACTTC
TRBV2	-	-	TRBJ2-1	CARERGYNEQFF	TGTGCCAGGGAGAGGGGCTACAATGAGCAGTTCTTC
TRBV28	many	TRBD1	TRBJ1-1	CASSLEGRGYLGYTEAFF	TGTGCCAGCAGTTTAGAGGGCAGGGGGTATTTGGGGTACACTGAAGCTTTCTTT
TRBV28	medium-sized	-	TRBJ2-1	CASSLELGSNEQFF	TGTGCCAGCAGTTTAGAGTTGGGCTCCAATGAGCAGTTCTTC
TRBV4-2	few	-	TRBJ2-3	CASSRLQPVGGTDTQYF	TGTGCCAGCAGCCGACTCCAGCCGGTCGGGGGCACAGATACGCAGTATTTT
TRBV28	-	TRBD2	TRBJ2-2	CASSFREVTNTGELFF	TGTGCCAGCAGTTTTCGGGAGGTGACGAACACCGGGGAGCTGTTTTTT
TRBV6-1	few	-	TRBJ1-2	CASGPGPNYGYTF	TGCGCCAGCGGACCTGGACCGAACTATGGCTACACCTTC
TRBV12-3/TRBV12-4	few	-	TRBJ1-2	CASSLWFPEDRYYGYTF	TGTGCCAGCAGTTTATGGTTTCCAGAAGACAGGTACTATGGCTACACCTTC
TRBV5-1	medium-sized	TRBD1	TRBJ1-5	CASSLAGQARPQHF	TGCGCCAGCAGCTTGGCGGGACAGGCGAGGCCCCAGCATTTT
TRBV12-3/TRBV12-4	few	TRBD1	TRBJ2-7	CASSLGTGSTYEQYF	TGTGCCAGCAGTTTGGGGACAGGGTCTACTTACGAGCAGTACTTC
TRBV5-8	few	-	TRBJ1-6	CASSLETLRGSPLHF	TGTGCCAGCAGCTTGGAAACTCTAAGGGGTTCACCCCTCCACTTT
TRBV6-6	-	TRBD1	TRBJ2-7	CASSYSPGQGQYF	TGTGCCAGCAGTTACTCGCCGGGACAGGGGCAGTACTTC
TRBV6-1	many	-	TRBJ1-1	CATRVGGEAFF	TGTGCCACCCGGGTGGGGGGTGAAGCTTTCTTT
TRBV6-1	few	TRBD2	TRBJ2-1	CASTPSRLATYNEQFF	TGTGCCAGCACCCCCTCGCGACTAGCCACCTACAATGAGCAGTTCTTC
TRBV6-1	-	-	TRBJ1-3	CATFTGIGNTIYF	TGTGCCACTTTTACAGGGATCGGAAACACCATATATTTT
TRBV6-1	medium-sized	-	TRBJ1-2	CASRSGTLYGYTF	TGTGCCAGCAGGTCCGGGACCCTTTATGGCTACACCTTC
TRBV6-1	-	TRBD1	TRBJ2-7	CASSGHWTGSEQYF	TGTGCCAGCAGTGGCCATTGGACAGGGTCCGAGCAGTACTTC
TRBV10-2	-	TRBD2	TRBJ2-2	CASSESAGGFTGELFF	TGCGCCAGCAGTGAGTCCGCGGGGGGGTTCACCGGGGAGCTGTTTTTT
TRBV20-1	medium-sized	-	TRBJ2-7	CSARPASARVEEQYF	TGCAGTGCTAGACCCGCCTCCGCGCGGGTGGAGGAGCAGTACTTC
TRBV20-1	-	-	TRBJ2-2	CSATNVRTGELFF	TGCAGTGCCACGAACGTTCGCACCGGGGAGCTGTTTTTT
TRBV14	-	-	TRBJ1-1	CASSVQGNTEAFF	TGTGCCAGCAGCGTACAGGGAAACACTGAAGCTTTCTTT
TRBV5-4	medium-sized	TRBD2	TRBJ2-7	CASSPGLAVSYEQYF	TGTGCCAGCAGCCCGGGACTAGCGGTCTCCTACGAGCAGTACTTC
TRBV16	medium-sized	-	TRBJ2-2	CASSQLGGTGELFF	TGTGCCAGCAGCCAGTTGGGAGGAACCGGGGAGCTGTTTTTT
TRBV6-5	-	TRBD2	TRBJ2-7	CASSYGTRAYEQYF	TGTGCCAGCAGTTACGGGACTAGAGCTTACGAGCAGTACTTC
TRBV7-2	medium-sized	-	TRBJ1-6	CASSPTGNKNSPLHF	TGTGCCAGCAGCCCCACTGGTAACAAAAATTCACCCCTCCACTTT
TRBV5-1	medium-sized	-	TRBJ1-1	CASSWTANTEAFF	TGCGCCAGCAGCTGGACAGCGAACACTGAAGCTTTCTTT
TRBV20-1	-	-	TRBJ2-2	CSARDPGAGELFF	TGCAGTGCTAGAGATCCGGGGGCCGGGGAGCTGTTTTTT
TRBV2	few	TRBD1	TRBJ1-4	CARRDRGGEKLFF	TGTGCCAGACGGGACAGGGGTGGAGAAAAACTGTTTTTT
TRBV29-1	-	-	TRBJ2-7	CSNYEQYF	TGCAGCAATTACGAGCAGTACTTC
TRBV7-6	-	TRBD1	TRBJ2-3	CASSLVVGQGVTDTQYF	TGTGCCAGCAGCTTAGTTGTCGGACAGGGGGTCACAGATACGCAGTATTTT
TRBV27	medium-sized	TRBD2	TRBJ2-1	CASSPLGVGLVYNEQFF	TGTGCCAGCAGTCCACTCGGTGTGGGACTAGTCTACAATGAGCAGTTCTTC
TRBV24-1	few	TRBD2	TRBJ2-1	CATSGSGTTFYNEQFF	TGTGCCACCAGTGGAAGCGGGACCACCTTCTACAATGAGCAGTTCTTC
TRBV5-6	-	TRBD2	TRBJ2-5	CASSLTLAGYQETQYF	TGTGCCAGCAGCTTGACACTAGCGGGGTACCAAGAGACCCAGTACTTC
TRBV12-3/TRBV12-4	few	-	TRBJ2-2	CASSYGELFF	TGTGCCAGCAGTTACGGGGAGCTGTTTTTT
TRBV5-1	-	TRBD1	TRBJ1-6	CASSLSGQYNSPLHF	TGCGCCAGCAGCTTGTCGGGACAGTATAATTCACCCCTCCACTTT
TRBV24-1	few	-	TRBJ2-7	CATSDLEDEQYF	TGTGCCACCAGTGATTTAGAGGACGAGCAGTACTTC
TRBV5-4	-	-	TRBJ1-1	CASSLDSKENTEAFF	TGTGCCAGCAGCTTGGACAGTAAAGAGAACACTGAAGCTTTCTTT